Given below is one T cell receptor (beta chain) in context. The data were obtained in a study of technical replicates of blood from a few donors. Generated by immunoSEQ multiplex PCR, the TCRdb table keeps only in-frame clones and is missing some. The table has approximately 79,000 clones, around 94% seen once. The ends were cut back, 3 bases at V and 6 bases at J, with 9 bases in the middle. Per germline, CDR1 SGHTA and CDR2 FQGNSA. CDR3 length equals 13 residues. This chain uses TRBV7-2 with TRBJ2-1, with TRBD1 as a possible D gene (6 bases). This receptor was taken from a human donor in good health. The source material was T cells isolated from PBMCs. In nucleotides, the CDR3 is TGTGCCAGCAGCTTGCCAGGGGTCAATGAGCAGTTCTTC. It yields the protein CASSLPGVNEQFF.